A single sample gave rise to the 2 T cell receptor beta chains below, sequenced in a study of shared clonotypes between healthy human individuals. Produced via immunoSEQ multiplex PCR; TCRdb's table is partial and in-frame only. Among some 510,000 clones listed, around 74% were seen once. The specimen was PBMCs. The receptors were gathered from a middle-aged woman in good health. Some clones in this sample may be carry-over from other donors' samples.

The chain links TRBV27 to TRBJ2-2; weak D call: TRBD2 (6 bases). Looked up from germline, CDR1 is MNHEY and CDR2 is SMNVEV (reference sequence). Trimming cost V 0 bases and J 3 bases, with 8 bases left between them. CDR3 length: 15 amino acids. CDR3 DNA sequence: TGTGCCAGCAGTTTATCTGCGGGATACACCGGGGAGCTGTTTTTT. Translated: CASSLSAGYTGELFF.

The genes are TRBV30 and TRBJ1-4, with D possibly being TRBD1 (5 bases). Deletions cut 2 bases from V and 8 bases from J, with 9 bases between. The length of the CDR3 is 12 residues. Germline V CDR1 and CDR2: GTSNPN, SVGIG (reference sequence). CDR3 sequence reads: CAWSRGGEKLFF. The CDR3 DNA sequence: TGTGCCTGGAGTCGGGGGGGGGAAAAACTGTTTTTT.